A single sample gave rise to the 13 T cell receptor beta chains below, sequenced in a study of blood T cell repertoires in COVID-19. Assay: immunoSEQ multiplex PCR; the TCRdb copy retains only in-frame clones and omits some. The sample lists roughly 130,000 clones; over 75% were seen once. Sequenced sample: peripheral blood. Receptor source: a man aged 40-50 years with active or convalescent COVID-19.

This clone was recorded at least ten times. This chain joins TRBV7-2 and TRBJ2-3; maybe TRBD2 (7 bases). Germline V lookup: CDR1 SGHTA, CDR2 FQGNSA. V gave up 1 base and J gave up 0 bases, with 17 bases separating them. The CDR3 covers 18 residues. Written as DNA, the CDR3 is TGTGCCAGCAGCTTAGTTTTAGGGGGGGGGCCTAGCACAGATACGCAGTATTTT. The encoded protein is CASSLVLGGGPSTDTQYF.

The CDR3 spells CASSMRGTYSTDTQYF. As DNA, the CDR3 is TGTGCCAGCAGCATGCGAGGGACATACTCCACAGATACGCAGTATTTT. The genes are TRBV7-2 and TRBJ2-3; possibly TRBD1 for D (6 bases). V was shortened by 5 bases and J by 2 bases, with 17 bases between the two germline ends. The germline V gene has CDR1 SGHTA and CDR2 FQGNSA. CDR3 length equals 16 residues.

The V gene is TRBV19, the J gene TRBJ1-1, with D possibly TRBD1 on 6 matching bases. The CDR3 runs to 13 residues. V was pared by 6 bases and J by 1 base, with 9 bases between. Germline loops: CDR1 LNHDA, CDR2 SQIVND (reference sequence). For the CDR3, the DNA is TGTGCCAGTAGCTGGGGACAGAACACTGAAGCTTTCTTT. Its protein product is CASSWGQNTEAFF.

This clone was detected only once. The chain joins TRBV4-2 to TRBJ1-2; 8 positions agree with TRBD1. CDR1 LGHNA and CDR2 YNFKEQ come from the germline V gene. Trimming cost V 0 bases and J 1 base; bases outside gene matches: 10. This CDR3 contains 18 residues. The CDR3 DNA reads TGTGCCAGCAGCCAAGAGGTAGTGACAGGGGCTGTTAACTATGGCTACACCTTC. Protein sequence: CASSQEVVTGAVNYGYTF.

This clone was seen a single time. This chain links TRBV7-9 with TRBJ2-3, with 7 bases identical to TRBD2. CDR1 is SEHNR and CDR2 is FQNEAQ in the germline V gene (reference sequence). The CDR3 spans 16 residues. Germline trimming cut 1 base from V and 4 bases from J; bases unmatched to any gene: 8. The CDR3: CASSLGVRGYADTQYF. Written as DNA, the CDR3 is TGTGCCAGCAGCTTAGGAGTGCGGGGGTACGCAGATACGCAGTATTTT.

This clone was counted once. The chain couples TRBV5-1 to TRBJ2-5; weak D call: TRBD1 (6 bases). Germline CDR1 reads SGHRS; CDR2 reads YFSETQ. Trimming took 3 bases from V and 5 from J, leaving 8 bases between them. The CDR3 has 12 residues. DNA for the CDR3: TGCGCCAGCAGCTCTCAGGGGGAGACCCAGTACTTC. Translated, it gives CASSSQGETQYF.

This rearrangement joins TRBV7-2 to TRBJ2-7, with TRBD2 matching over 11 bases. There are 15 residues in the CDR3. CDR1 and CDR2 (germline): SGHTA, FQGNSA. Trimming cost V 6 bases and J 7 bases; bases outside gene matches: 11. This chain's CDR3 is CASSFTPLAGGEQYF. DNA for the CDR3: TGTGCCAGCAGTTTTACCCCCCTAGCGGGGGGTGAGCAGTACTTC.

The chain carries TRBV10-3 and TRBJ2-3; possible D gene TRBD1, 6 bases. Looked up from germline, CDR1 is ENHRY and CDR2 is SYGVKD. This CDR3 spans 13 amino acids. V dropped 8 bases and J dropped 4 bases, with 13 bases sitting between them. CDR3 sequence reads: CAIRVTGPDTQYF. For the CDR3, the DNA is TGTGCCATCCGAGTAACAGGGCCAGATACGCAGTATTTT.

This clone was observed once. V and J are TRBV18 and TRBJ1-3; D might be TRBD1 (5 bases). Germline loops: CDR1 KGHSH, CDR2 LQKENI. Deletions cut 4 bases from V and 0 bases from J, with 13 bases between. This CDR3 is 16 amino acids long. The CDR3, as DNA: TGTGCCAGCTCACTTAAACAGGCTAGCTCTGGAAACACCATATATTTT. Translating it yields CASSLKQASSGNTIYF. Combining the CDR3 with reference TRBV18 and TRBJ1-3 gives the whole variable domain NAGVMQNPRHLVRRRGQEARLRCSPMKGHSHVYWYRQLPEEGLKFMVYLQKENIIDESGMPKERFSAEFPKEGPSILRIQQVVRGDSAAYFCASSLKQASSGNTIYFGEGSWLTVV.

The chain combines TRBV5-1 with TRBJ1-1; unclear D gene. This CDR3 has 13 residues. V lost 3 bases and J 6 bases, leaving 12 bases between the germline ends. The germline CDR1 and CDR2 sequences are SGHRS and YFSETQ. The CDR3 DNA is TGCGCCAGCAGCTCCCGCGTGTCCTCTGAAGCTTTCTTT. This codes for CASSSRVSSEAFF.

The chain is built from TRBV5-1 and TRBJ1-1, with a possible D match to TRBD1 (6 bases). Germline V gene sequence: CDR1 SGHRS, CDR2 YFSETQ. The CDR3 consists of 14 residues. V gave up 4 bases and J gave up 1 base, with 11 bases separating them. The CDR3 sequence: CASSVQGGNTEAFF. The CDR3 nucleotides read TGCGCCAGCAGCGTACAGGGCGGGAACACTGAAGCTTTCTTT.

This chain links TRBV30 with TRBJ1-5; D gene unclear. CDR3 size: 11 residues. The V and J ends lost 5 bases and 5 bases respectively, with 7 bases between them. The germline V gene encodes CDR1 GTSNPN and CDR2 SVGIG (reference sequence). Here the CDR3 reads CAWRRDQPQHF. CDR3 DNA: TGTGCCTGGCGTCGAGATCAGCCCCAGCATTTT.

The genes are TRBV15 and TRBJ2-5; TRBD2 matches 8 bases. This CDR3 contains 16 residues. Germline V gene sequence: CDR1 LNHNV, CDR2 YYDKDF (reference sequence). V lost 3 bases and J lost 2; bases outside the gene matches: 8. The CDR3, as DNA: TGTGCCACCAGCAGGGGGGTAGCGGGACGGCAAGAGACCCAGTACTTC. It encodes CATSRGVAGRQETQYF. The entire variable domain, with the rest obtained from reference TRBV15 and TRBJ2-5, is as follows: DAMVIQNPRYQVTQFGKPVTLSCSQTLNHNVMYWYQQKSSQAPKLLFHYYDKDFNNEADTPDNFQSRRPNTSFCFLDIRSPGLGDTAMYLCATSRGVAGRQETQYFGPGTRLLVL.